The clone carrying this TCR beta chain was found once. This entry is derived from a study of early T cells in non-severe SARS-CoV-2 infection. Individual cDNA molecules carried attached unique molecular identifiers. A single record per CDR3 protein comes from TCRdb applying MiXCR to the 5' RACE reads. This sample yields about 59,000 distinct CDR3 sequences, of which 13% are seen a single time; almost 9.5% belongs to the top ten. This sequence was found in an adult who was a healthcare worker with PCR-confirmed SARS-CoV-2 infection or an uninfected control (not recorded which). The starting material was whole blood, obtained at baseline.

This chain's CDR3 is CASSYSGTPSYEQYF. The CDR3 DNA reads as TGTGCCAGCAGTTACTCGGGGACCCCCTCCTACGAGCAGTACTTC. The chain joins TRBV6-5 to TRBJ2-7; D possibly matches TRBD1 or TRBD2 (5 bases each). The CDR3 is 15 residues long. Trimming left V 0 bases short and J 0 bases short, with 9 bases between. Germline assignment: CDR1 MNHEY and CDR2 SVGAGI.